This TCR beta chain is from a study of blood T cell repertoires in COVID-19. Study summary: Italy, Spain and the United States were the sources of the convalescent and acute COVID-19 samples. In each case, the material was cDNA or gDNA derived from T cells, B-cell-depleted T cells, or PBMCs.

The authors' processing: The authors estimated nucleated cell counts from reference gene primer amplification. Some clones are missing from TCRdb's copy, which holds only in-frame ones; the method was immunoSEQ multiplex PCR. V and J calls plus clone size are reproduced from that table; the DNA served to infer D and trimming. The data show tens of thousands of clones, approximately 86% seen once. Germline-derived CDR1 and CDR2 are SGHNT and YYREEE (reference sequence). The CDR3 spans 17 residues. The ends lost 2 bases at V and 3 bases at J; junction bases unmatched: 9. The rearrangement links TRBV5-4 to TRBJ2-3; 10 bases are shared with TRBD2. The sequenced material came from peripheral blood. The sequence was obtained from a man between 65 and 85 years old with acute or convalescent COVID-19. In DNA, the CDR3 is TGTGCCAGCAGCTTCGGGTGGACTAGCGGAAAAACAGATACGCAGTATTTT. Protein sequence: CASSFGWTSGKTDTQYF. Full variable domain (rest looked up from reference TRBV5-4 and TRBJ2-3): ETGVTQSPTHLIKTRGQQVTLRCSSQSGHNTVSWYQQALGQGPQFIFQYYREEENGRGNFPPRFSGLQFPNYSSELNVNALELDDSALYLCASSFGWTSGKTDTQYFGPGTRLTVL.